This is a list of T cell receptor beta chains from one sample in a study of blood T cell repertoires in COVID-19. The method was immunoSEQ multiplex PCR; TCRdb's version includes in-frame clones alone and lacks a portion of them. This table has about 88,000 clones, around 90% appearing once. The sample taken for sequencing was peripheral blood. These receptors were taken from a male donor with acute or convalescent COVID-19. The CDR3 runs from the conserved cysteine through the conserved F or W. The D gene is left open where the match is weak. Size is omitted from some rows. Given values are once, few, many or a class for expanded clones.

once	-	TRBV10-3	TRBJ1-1	CAISEPTAGTEAFF	TGTGCCATCAGTGAGCCCACCGCGGGCACTGAAGCTTTCTTT
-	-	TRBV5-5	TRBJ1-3	CASSPLGGSGTIYF	TGTGCCAGCAGCCCCTTGGGGGGATCAGGCACCATATATTTT
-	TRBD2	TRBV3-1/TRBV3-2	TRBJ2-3	CASSQKTSGGTDTQYF	TGTGCCAGCAGCCAAAAGACTAGCGGGGGCACAGATACGCAGTATTTT
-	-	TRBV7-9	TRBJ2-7	CASSHPPPAGSPYEQYF	TGTGCCAGCAGCCATCCACCCCCGGCGGGAAGCCCCTACGAGCAGTACTTC
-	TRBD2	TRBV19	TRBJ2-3	CASSLTSGGPEFADTQYF	TGTGCCAGTAGTCTGACTAGCGGGGGGCCCGAGTTCGCAGATACGCAGTATTTT
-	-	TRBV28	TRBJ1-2	CASSATATNYGYTF	TGTGCCAGCAGTGCCACAGCTACTAACTATGGCTACACCTTC
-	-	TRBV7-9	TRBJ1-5	CASSPETGVNQPQHF	TGTGCCAGCAGCCCCGAGACAGGAGTCAATCAGCCCCAGCATTTT
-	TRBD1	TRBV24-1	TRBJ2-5	CATSDPGQGESRTQYF	TGTGCCACCAGTGACCCTGGACAGGGGGAGTCGAGGACCCAGTACTTC
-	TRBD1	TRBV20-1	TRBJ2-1	CSASMRGPINEQFF	TGCAGTGCTAGTATGAGGGGGCCCATCAATGAGCAGTTCTTC
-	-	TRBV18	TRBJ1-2	CASSPPEILYGYTF	TGTGCCAGCTCACCACCGGAGATCCTCTATGGCTACACCTTC
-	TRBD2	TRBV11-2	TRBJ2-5	CASSTPSSGGYLGETQYF	TGTGCCAGCAGCACCCCATCTAGCGGGGGGTACCTCGGGGAGACCCAGTACTTC
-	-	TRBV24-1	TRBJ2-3	CATSDAEGGDTQYF	TGTGCCACCAGTGACGCCGAGGGCGGAGATACGCAGTATTTT
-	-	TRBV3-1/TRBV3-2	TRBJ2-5	CASSQVGWGDKETQYF	TGTGCCAGCAGCCAAGTAGGGTGGGGGGATAAAGAGACCCAGTACTTC
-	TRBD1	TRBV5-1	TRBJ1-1	CASSMQGAATEAFF	TGCGCCAGCAGCATGCAGGGGGCGGCAACTGAAGCTTTCTTT
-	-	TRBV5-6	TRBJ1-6	CASSLSYNSPLHF	TGTGCCAGCAGCCTCTCCTATAATTCACCCCTCCACTTT
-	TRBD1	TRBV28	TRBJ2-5	CAITGTGNGETQYF	TGTGCCATAACCGGGACAGGGAATGGGGAGACCCAGTACTTC
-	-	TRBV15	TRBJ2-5	CATSPSWATQETQYF	TGTGCCACCAGCCCGAGTTGGGCCACCCAAGAGACCCAGTACTTC
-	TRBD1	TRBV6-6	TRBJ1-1	CASTGQRNTEAFF	TGTGCCAGCACGGGACAGAGGAACACTGAAGCTTTCTTT
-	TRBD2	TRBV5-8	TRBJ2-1	CASSLSGASYNEQFF	TGTGCCAGCAGCCTGAGCGGGGCTTCCTACAATGAGCAGTTCTTC
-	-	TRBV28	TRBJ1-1	CASSLYSGNTEAFF	TGTGCCAGCAGTTTATACAGCGGGAACACTGAAGCTTTCTTT
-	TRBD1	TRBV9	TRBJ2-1	CASSVVQGAGEQFF	TGTGCCAGCAGCGTAGTCCAGGGGGCTGGTGAGCAGTTCTTC
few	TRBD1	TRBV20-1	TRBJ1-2	CSARERTGAYGYTF	TGCAGTGCTCGTGAAAGGACAGGGGCATATGGCTACACCTTC
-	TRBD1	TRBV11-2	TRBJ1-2	CASSSTTGGYGYTF	TGTGCCAGCAGCTCCACGACAGGGGGCTATGGCTACACCTTC
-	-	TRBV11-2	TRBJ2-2	CASSILRDGELFF	TGTGCCAGCAGCATCTTGAGGGACGGGGAGCTGTTTTTT
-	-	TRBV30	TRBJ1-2	CAWKHTRGRYGYTF	TGTGCCTGGAAGCACACCCGCGGAAGGTATGGCTACACCTTC
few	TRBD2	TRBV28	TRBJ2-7	CASSPGGTSLTYEQYF	TGTGCCAGCAGCCCTGGCGGGACTAGCCTTACCTACGAGCAGTACTTC
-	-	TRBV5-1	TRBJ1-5	CASSLNSNQPQHF	TGCGCCAGCAGCTTGAACAGTAATCAGCCCCAGCATTTT
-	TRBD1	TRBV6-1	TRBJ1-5	CASSDYVTGGRQPQHF	TGTGCCAGCAGTGATTACGTGACAGGGGGCCGGCAGCCCCAGCATTTT
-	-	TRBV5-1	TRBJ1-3	CASSLVAGTGNTIYF	TGCGCCAGCAGCTTGGTTGCGGGAACTGGAAACACCATATATTTT
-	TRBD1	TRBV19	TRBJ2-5	CASSQTGSETQYF	TGTGCCAGTAGTCAGACAGGGTCAGAGACCCAGTACTTC
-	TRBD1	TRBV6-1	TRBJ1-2	CASSESGWGQANYGYTF	TGTGCCAGCAGTGAATCTGGTTGGGGACAGGCTAACTATGGCTACACCTTC
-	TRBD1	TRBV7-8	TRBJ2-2	CASSSAEDRANTGELFF	TGTGCCAGCAGCTCAGCCGAGGACAGGGCCAACACCGGGGAGCTGTTTTTT
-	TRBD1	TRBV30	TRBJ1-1	CAWRLPGQGPQAFF	TGTGCCTGGAGGTTACCGGGACAGGGGCCCCAAGCTTTCTTT
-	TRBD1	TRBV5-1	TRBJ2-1	CASSSTGTGGFNEQFF	TGCGCCAGCAGCAGCACCGGGACAGGGGGCTTCAATGAGCAGTTCTTC
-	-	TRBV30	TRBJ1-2	CAWSDNNYGYTF	TGTGCCTGGAGTGATAATAACTATGGCTACACCTTC
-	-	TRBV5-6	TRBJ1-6	CASSLRSQVVELYNSPLHF	TGTGCCAGCAGCTTACGCAGTCAGGTCGTTGAACTCTATAATTCACCCCTCCACTTT
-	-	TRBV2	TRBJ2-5	CASSSGAPVETQYF	TGTGCCAGCAGTTCTGGGGCCCCTGTTGAGACCCAGTACTTC
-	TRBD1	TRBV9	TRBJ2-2	CASSEGQGSFGELFF	TGTGCCAGCAGCGAGGGACAGGGATCATTCGGGGAGCTGTTTTTT
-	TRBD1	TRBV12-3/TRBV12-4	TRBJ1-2	CASTAGQHYGYTF	TGTGCCAGCACCGCGGGACAGCACTATGGCTACACCTTC
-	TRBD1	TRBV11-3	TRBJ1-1	CASSLDQRGPNTEAFF	TGTGCCAGCAGCTTAGATCAGAGGGGGCCGAACACTGAAGCTTTCTTT